These 10 T cell receptor beta chains share one sample of origin, sequenced in a study of T cells in Graves' hyperthyroidism and ophthalmopathy. It was RNA transcripts that yielded the amplified TCR beta CDR3 regions. The TCR CDR3 first-round RT-PCR relied on the HTBI primer set. TCRdb passed the multiplex PCR reads through MiXCR, listing each CDR3 protein once. The sample records a few hundred thousand distinct CDR3 sequences, roughly 13% being singletons. Material: blood. The receptors originated from a woman under 30 with Graves' hyperthyroidism.

The rearrangement uses TRBV5-6 and TRBJ1-3; D remains ambiguous. This CDR3 has 14 residues. Trimming took off 4 bases at V and 0 bases at J, with 8 bases between the two ends. Per the germline V gene, CDR1 is SGHDT and CDR2 is YYEEEE. CDR3 nucleotides: TGTGCCAGCAGCACGATCGGCTCTGGAAACACCATATATTTT. It is translated as CASSTIGSGNTIYF.

A few counts support this clonotype. The chain links TRBV20-1 to TRBJ1-1; possible D gene TRBD1, 5 bases. The CDR3 length is 14 residues. The V gene lost 6 bases and the J gene lost 5 bases, with 19 bases spanning the gap. Germline V gives CDR1 DFQATT, CDR2 SNEGSKA (reference sequence). CDR3 protein: CSAPQREGSTEAFF. CDR3 nucleotide sequence: TGCAGTGCCCCCCAGAGGGAGGGGTCGACTGAAGCTTTCTTT.

The genes are TRBV27 and TRBJ2-3; D is uncertain. The germline gives CDR1 MNHEY, CDR2 SMNVEV (reference sequence). The CDR3 length is 17 residues. Deletions cut 0 bases from V and 4 bases from J, with 17 bases between. The chain's CDR3 is CASSLSKWAAGADTQYF. CDR3 nucleotides: TGTGCCAGCAGTTTATCGAAGTGGGCCGCAGGCGCAGATACGCAGTATTTT.

This clonotype was counted at least ten times. One end of the junction varies from germline; a read error may be responsible. The rearrangement links TRBV12-3 or TRBV12-4 to TRBJ1-1; D is unresolved. CDR3 length: 12 amino acids. CDR3 region: CASSPWNSEAFF. In nucleotides, the CDR3 is TGTGCCAGCAGTCCGTGGAACTCTGAAGCTTTCTTT.

Many counts were recorded for this clonotype. The CDR3 loop reads CAWKGGFTDTQYF. The CDR3 nucleotides are TGTGCCTGGAAAGGGGGTTTCACAGATACGCAGTATTTT. The chain employs TRBV30 and TRBJ2-3; tentatively, D is TRBD1 (6 bases). The V and J ends lost 4 bases and 2 bases respectively, with 10 bases between them. Germline values: CDR1 GTSNPN, CDR2 SVGIG (reference sequence). There are 13 residues in the CDR3.

This clonotype came up many times. The chain joins TRBV3-1 to TRBJ1-2; tentatively, D is TRBD1 (5 bases). Trimming stripped 3 bases from V and 4 bases from J, with 12 bases between. Germline CDR1 and CDR2: LGHDT and YNNKEL (reference sequence). This CDR3 has 14 amino acids. The CDR3 loop is CASSQETGGYGYTF. The CDR3 DNA reads TGTGCCAGCAGCCAGGAGACTGGGGGCTATGGCTACACCTTC.

This clonotype has ten or more counts. The rearrangement links TRBV20-1 to TRBJ2-1, with 12 nucleotides matching TRBD2. The J segment lost 0 bases and the V segment lost 5 bases, leaving 8 bases of the junction unmatched. The CDR3 totals 17 residues. Germline values: CDR1 DFQATT, CDR2 SNEGSKA (reference sequence). As DNA, the CDR3 is TGCAGTGCTCTAAGACTAGCGGGAGTTCTCTCCTACAATGAGCAGTTCTTC. As protein: CSALRLAGVLSYNEQFF.

In this sample, this clonotype turned up many times. The rearrangement links TRBV7-8 to TRBJ1-1; D is uncertain. This CDR3 spans 13 amino acids. V was pared by 6 bases and J by 7 bases, with 15 bases between. Germline V gene data show CDR1 as SGHVS and CDR2 as FQNEAQ. CDR3 residues: CASRKSSGGEAFF. CDR3 DNA: TGTGCCAGCAGAAAAAGCAGTGGAGGTGAAGCTTTCTTT.

This clonotype was seen ten or more times. This chain uses TRBV30 with TRBJ1-6; 7 bases line up with TRBD1. V trimming: 4 bases; J trimming: 11 bases; junction bases outside the gene matches: 11. Germline assignment: CDR1 GTSNPN and CDR2 SVGIG (reference sequence). This CDR3 comprises 14 residues. CDR3 DNA: TGTGCCTGGACCGCTTACAGGGGAGGGCCACCCCTCCACTTT. It encodes CAWTAYRGGPPLHF.

V usage is TRBV6-1 and J usage is TRBJ2-3, with a possible D match to TRBD2 (7 bases). The germline V gene has CDR1 MNHNS and CDR2 SASEGT. The ends were cut back, 6 bases at V and 0 bases at J, with 16 bases in the middle. CDR3 length: 16 residues. The CDR3 here is CASSPSGGASTDTQYF. For the CDR3, the DNA is TGTGCCAGCAGCCCATCTGGGGGGGCTAGCACAGATACGCAGTATTTT.